This passage covers 2 T cell receptor beta chains from one sample sequenced in a study of T cells in Graves' hyperthyroidism and ophthalmopathy. What was amplified from RNA transcripts were TCR beta CDR3 regions. First-round RT-PCR with HTBI primers amplified the TCR CDR3 region. TCRdb fed the multiplex PCR reads into MiXCR, producing one record per CDR3 protein. Of 400,000 to 550,000 distinct CDR3 sequences in the sample, 13% to 15% were seen once. Sample: blood. These receptors all stem from a woman between 18 and 29 years old with Graves' hyperthyroidism.

This chain connects TRBV9 to TRBJ1-1, with D possibly TRBD1 on 5 matching bases. The CDR3 loop spans 15 amino acids. Germline CDR1 and CDR2: SGDLS and YYNGEE. The ends were cut back, 4 bases at V and 1 base at J, with 14 bases in the middle. CDR3: CASSPLEGWNTEAFF. The CDR3 DNA sequence: TGTGCCAGCAGCCCCCTGGAGGGGTGGAACACTGAAGCTTTCTTT.

This clonotype was recorded many times. The rearrangement joins TRBV3-1 to TRBJ1-6; D gene ambiguous. V lost 4 bases, J lost 4 bases, and 17 bases lay in between. CDR1 and CDR2 (germline): LGHDT, YNNKEL (reference sequence). The CDR3 runs to 17 residues. The CDR3 sequence is CASSPEGGIGYNSPLHF. The CDR3 DNA is TGTGCCAGCAGCCCGGAAGGCGGAATCGGGTATAATTCACCCCTCCACTTT.